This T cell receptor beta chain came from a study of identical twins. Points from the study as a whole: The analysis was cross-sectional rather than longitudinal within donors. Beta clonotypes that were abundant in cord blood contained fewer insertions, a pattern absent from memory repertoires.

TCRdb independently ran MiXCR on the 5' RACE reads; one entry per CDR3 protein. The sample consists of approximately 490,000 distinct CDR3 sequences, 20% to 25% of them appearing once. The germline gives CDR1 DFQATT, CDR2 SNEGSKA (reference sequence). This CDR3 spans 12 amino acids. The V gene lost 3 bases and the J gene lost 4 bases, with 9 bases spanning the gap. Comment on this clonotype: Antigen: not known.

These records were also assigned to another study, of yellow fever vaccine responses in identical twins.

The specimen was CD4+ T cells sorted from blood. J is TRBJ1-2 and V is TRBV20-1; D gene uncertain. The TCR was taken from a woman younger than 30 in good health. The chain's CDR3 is CSASWGSYGYTF. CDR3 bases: TGCAGTGCTAGTTGGGGAAGCTATGGCTACACCTTC.